This T cell receptor (beta chain) emerged from a study of T cells in tumors after PD-1 blockade. Study-level points and caveats: Blood contained 35% to 50% of the tumor's TCR clonotypes.

The CDR3 loop spans 13 amino acids. Trimming cost V 1 base and J 4 bases, with 5 bases left between them. Germline V gene lookup returns CDR1 LNHDA and CDR2 SQIVND (reference sequence). Method: immunoSEQ multiplex PCR; TCRdb's copy keeps in-frame clones and lacks some. The repertoire holds about 47,000 clones, with approximately 80% as singletons. Concerning this clone: Its antigen is as yet unknown.

The sequence was obtained from a human donor with advanced basal cell or squamous cell carcinoma (not recorded which). The rearrangement uses TRBV19 and TRBJ2-1; no clear D. Source: PBMCs, taken before anti-PD-1 therapy. The chain's CDR3 is CASSIARYNEQFF. CDR3 DNA: TGTGCCAGTAGTATAGCCAGGTACAATGAGCAGTTCTTC.